These 10 T cell receptor beta chains were sequenced from one sample in a study of T-cell reconstitution after alpha-beta-depleted transplantation in children (dated by TCRdb to about 2016). The library came from PCR. The sequencer listed for this sample is Illumina HiSeq 2500. Molecular barcoding was employed in the preparation of TCR libraries, with unique molecular identifiers being used to normalize TCRbeta repertoire quantification. The public reads were reprocessed in TCRdb via fastp at Q25 and MiXCR, keeping in-frame beta chains. Each CDR3 protein appears once, grouped with its most common genes and DNA. Across this sample there are 540,000 or so distinct CDR3 sequences, with 20% to 25% seen only once. The ten most abundant clones make up around 14% of the sample. This specimen's treatment or condition label, per the study, means: allogeneic hematopoietic cell transplantation with graft depleted of TCRalphabeta T cells and CD19 B cells.

The source material was PBMCs, mostly from graft donor cells, sampled 360 days after TCRalphabeta/CD19-depleted stem cell transplant. Receptor source: a boy under two years old who had a stem cell transplant for acute myeloid leukemia, so the T cells may come from the graft donor.

The sample holds a few counts of this clonotype. J is TRBJ2-1 and V is TRBV5-5, with a weak D call TRBD2 (5 bases). Trimming took 5 bases from V and 7 from J, leaving 10 bases between them. CDR3 length: 12 residues. Germline V gene data show CDR1 as SGHKS and CDR2 as YYEKEE (reference sequence). This CDR3 reads CASRSTSNEQFF. The CDR3 DNA follows: TGTGCCAGCAGGTCCACTAGTAATGAGCAGTTCTTC.

This clonotype has a handful of counts. The J gene is TRBJ2-7, the V gene TRBV20-1; the match to TRBD1 covers 9 bases. Germline assignment: CDR1 DFQATT and CDR2 SNEGSKA (reference sequence). J was trimmed by 4 bases and V by 5 bases; bases with no gene match: 12. This CDR3 contains 15 residues. The CDR3: CSADPGTGKGYEQYF. The CDR3, as DNA: TGCAGTGCTGACCCTGGGACAGGGAAAGGTTACGAGCAGTACTTC.

This chain joins TRBV20-1 and TRBJ2-3, with D unclear. Germline loops: CDR1 DFQATT, CDR2 SNEGSKA (reference sequence). This CDR3 spans 15 amino acids. Trimming took off 0 bases at V and 3 bases at J, with 13 bases between the two ends. CDR3 loop: CSARDRMFSTDTQYF. DNA of the CDR3: TGCAGTGCTAGAGACCGCATGTTTTCTACAGATACGCAGTATTTT.

This clonotype has a count of ten or more. V usage is TRBV4-1 and J usage is TRBJ2-2; perhaps TRBD1 as D (6 bases). Germline V gene sequence: CDR1 MGHRA, CDR2 YSYEKL. Between the trimmed V and J ends, which lost 2 bases and 4 bases, there was a span of 11 bases. This CDR3 has 15 residues. The DNA for the CDR3 is TGCGCCAGCAGCCAATACAGGGATGGCACCGGGGAGCTGTTTTTT. Its protein product is CASSQYRDGTGELFF.

The gene calls are TRBV7-6 and TRBJ2-5; 7 nucleotides agree with TRBD1. The germline CDR1 and CDR2 sequences are SGHVS and FNYEAQ. This CDR3 contains 17 residues. V lost 4 bases and J lost 0; bases outside the gene matches: 11. The CDR3 region has the DNA TGTGCCAGCAGCTCTCTGACAGGGAGAAGAGACCAAGAGACCCAGTACTTC. It encodes CASSSLTGRRDQETQYF. The full variable domain, with the rest looked up from reference TRBV7-6 and TRBJ2-5, is GAGVSQSPRYKVTKRGQDVALRCDPISGHVSLYWYRQALGQGPEFLTYFNYEAQQDKSGLPNDRFSAERPEGSISTLTIQRTEQRDSAMYRCASSSLTGRRDQETQYFGPGTRLLVL.

This clonotype occurred a few times. This sequence joins TRBV7-9 and TRBJ1-2, with D hard to call. The CDR3 extends over 13 amino acids. The V end was cut by 2 bases, the J end by 6 bases, with 10 bases between. Germline assignment: CDR1 SEHNR and CDR2 FQNEAQ (reference sequence). The CDR3 nucleotides read TGTGCCAGCAGCTTACGAGGGCCGAATGGCTACACCTTC. Its protein product is CASSLRGPNGYTF.

The sample holds a few counts of this clonotype. The rearrangement uses TRBV28 and TRBJ1-6; 9 bases map to TRBD1. The CDR3 is made up of 15 amino acids. Germline trimming cut 2 bases from V and 9 bases from J; bases unmatched to any gene: 5. Germline V gene sequence: CDR1 MDHEN, CDR2 SYDVKM. The CDR3 sequence: CASSLGQGYGSPLHF. CDR3 nucleotide sequence: TGTGCCAGCAGTTTAGGACAGGGGTATGGTTCACCCCTCCACTTT. The whole variable domain, remainder taken from reference TRBV28 and TRBJ1-6, is DVKVTQSSRYLVKRTGEKVFLECVQDMDHENMFWYRQDPGLGLRLIYFSYDVKMKEKGDIPEGYSVSREKKERFSLILESASTNQTSMYLCASSLGQGYGSPLHFGNGTRLTVT.

The rearrangement uses TRBV4-3 and TRBJ2-1; 7 positions agree with TRBD2. CDR3 size: 15 residues. After removal of 9 bases from V and 2 bases from J, the junction contained 10 bases not matched to a gene. The germline CDR1 and CDR2 sequences are LGHNA and YSLEER. CDR3 region: CARNKRGVPYNEQFF. The CDR3 nucleotides read TGCGCCAGAAATAAACGGGGGGTGCCCTACAATGAGCAGTTCTTC.

CDR3 region: CASNEDGATNEQFF. The CDR3 nucleotides are TGTGCCAGCAACGAGGACGGAGCCACCAATGAGCAGTTCTTC. V usage is TRBV6-1 and J usage is TRBJ2-1; no definite D call. This CDR3 has 14 amino acids. V lost 7 bases and J lost 6, with 16 bases in between. Germline V gene data show CDR1 as MNHNS and CDR2 as SASEGT.

This clonotype was counted at least ten times. The chain combines TRBV6-5 with TRBJ2-4; 7 bases line up with TRBD1. J was trimmed by 4 bases and V by 1 base; bases with no gene match: 4. Germline V gene lookup returns CDR1 MNHEY and CDR2 SVGAGI. The CDR3 runs 15 residues. In DNA, the CDR3 is TGTGCCAGCAGTTACTTCCGACAGGGTAAAAACATTCAGTACTTC. Residues: CASSYFRQGKNIQYF.